Shown below are 26 T cell receptor beta chains from a single sample sequenced in a study of blood T cell repertoires in COVID-19. Sequenced by immunoSEQ multiplex PCR; TCRdb stores in-frame clones only, minus some. The sample lists more than 300,000 clones; around 88% were seen once. What was sequenced was peripheral blood. The receptor source for this set is a woman aged 25 to 39 with COVID-19, enrolled during active disease.

The chain uses TRBV7-8 and TRBJ2-1, with D maybe TRBD2 (6 bases). This CDR3 has 14 amino acids. Per the germline V gene, CDR1 is SGHVS and CDR2 is FQNEAQ. V lost 4 bases to trimming and J lost 4 bases, with 11 bases between them. The CDR3: CASSWGDGYNEQFF. As DNA, the CDR3 is TGTGCCAGCAGCTGGGGGGACGGTTACAATGAGCAGTTCTTC.

This rearrangement joins TRBV27 to TRBJ1-5; a weak D match, TRBD1 (5 bases). From germline, CDR1 is MNHEY and CDR2 SMNVEV (reference sequence). CDR3 size: 16 residues. Trimming left V 3 bases short and J 0 bases short, with 12 bases between. CDR3 DNA: TGTGCCAGCAGTTTGTCAGGGCGGCATAGCAATCAGCCCCAGCATTTT. Its protein is CASSLSGRHSNQPQHF.

V and J are TRBV9 and TRBJ1-2, with D perhaps TRBD1 (6 bases). CDR1 is SGDLS and CDR2 is YYNGEE in the germline V gene. Trimming took 0 bases from V and 5 from J, leaving 11 bases between them. The CDR3 is made up of 14 amino acids. For the CDR3, the DNA is TGTGCCAGCAGCGTAGATGCAGGGGATTATGGCTACACCTTC. It translates to CASSVDAGDYGYTF.

This clone was counted once. The chain links TRBV5-1 to TRBJ2-5; 10 bases are shared with TRBD2. CDR1 and CDR2 (germline): SGHRS, YFSETQ. The CDR3 sequence is 16 residues long. Trimming at V came to 3 bases and at J to 1 base, leaving 6 bases not matched to a gene. In DNA form, the CDR3 reads TGCGCCAGCAGCTCAGCGGGGGGGCCTATCCAAGAGACCCAGTACTTC. This encodes CASSSAGGPIQETQYF.

The chain employs TRBV6-5 and TRBJ2-3; D gene uncertain. This CDR3 has 13 residues. In germline, CDR1 is MNHEY, CDR2 SVGAGI. V gave up 5 bases and J gave up 1 base, with 7 bases separating them. CDR3 sequence: CASSPLRTDTQYF. CDR3 DNA: TGTGCCAGCAGTCCCCTACGCACAGATACGCAGTATTTT.

The rearrangement uses TRBV19 and TRBJ2-1; 12 nucleotides line up with TRBD2. J was trimmed by 7 bases and V by 4 bases; bases with no gene match: 2. The CDR3 loop spans 14 amino acids. In germline, CDR1 is LNHDA, CDR2 SQIVND (reference sequence). The CDR3 nucleotides are TGTGCCAGTAGTACGACTAGCGGGGGAAATGAGCAGTTCTTC. Its translation: CASSTTSGGNEQFF.

The genes are TRBV25-1 and TRBJ2-7, with 7 bases that match TRBD1. Germline assignment: CDR1 MGHDK and CDR2 SYGVNS. V was clipped by 4 bases and J by 6 bases; unmatched bases: 9. The CDR3 extends over 14 amino acids. CDR3 nucleotides: TGTGCCAGCAGTGGATACAGGGGTTCGGGCGAGCAGTACTTC. This gives the protein CASSGYRGSGEQYF.

This chain links TRBV27 with TRBJ1-2; the match to TRBD1 covers 9 bases. From germline, CDR1 is MNHEY and CDR2 SMNVEV (reference sequence). The CDR3 spans 13 residues. Germline trimming cut 5 bases from V and 6 bases from J; bases unmatched to any gene: 4. The CDR3: CASSTGGANGYTF. The CDR3 DNA is TGTGCCAGCAGTACAGGGGGCGCGAATGGCTACACCTTC.

The rearrangement links TRBV6-5 to TRBJ1-4; 8 bases map to TRBD1. V lost 5 bases and J lost 5; bases outside the gene matches: 7. Germline V gene data show CDR1 as MNHEY and CDR2 as SVGAGI. This CDR3 has 15 amino acids. The CDR3: CASSLDRGGNEKLFF. In DNA form, the CDR3 reads TGTGCCAGCAGTCTAGACAGGGGCGGGAATGAAAAACTGTTTTTT.

This clone has only one observation. The chain has TRBV11-2 and TRBJ2-7; D not resolved. The CDR3 extends over 13 amino acids. CDR1 is SGHAT and CDR2 is FQNNGV in the germline V gene. V shed 5 bases and J shed 2 bases, with 10 bases lying between them. The chain's CDR3 is CASSPHEAYEQYV. The CDR3 DNA reads TGTGCCAGCAGCCCTCATGAGGCCTACGAGCAGTACGTC.

The V and J genes are TRBV28 and TRBJ2-7; TRBD1 aligns across 7 bases. With V trimmed by 5 bases and J by 4 bases, 8 bases remained unmatched. Per the germline V gene, CDR1 is MDHEN and CDR2 is SYDVKM. CDR3 size: 14 residues. The CDR3 loop is CASSLRDRQYEQYF. The CDR3 coding sequence is TGTGCCAGCAGTCTCCGGGACAGACAATACGAGCAGTACTTC.

The chain links TRBV5-8 to TRBJ2-1; D might be TRBD1 (6 bases). Germline V gives CDR1 SGHTS, CDR2 YDEGEE. Trimming shortened V by 7 bases and J by 12 bases, and 17 bases separated the two germline ends. The CDR3 is 12 residues long. CDR3 loop: CASGDQGLGQFF. The CDR3 DNA is TGTGCCAGCGGGGACCAGGGGCTCGGGCAGTTCTTC.

The J gene is TRBJ1-1, the V gene TRBV29-1; possible D gene TRBD1, 5 bases. CDR3 length: 12 residues. Germline V gene lookup returns CDR1 SQVTM and CDR2 ANQGSEA. V lost 7 bases to trimming and J lost 4 bases, with 13 bases between them. CDR3 sequence reads: CSGRGVGTEAFF. The CDR3 bases are TGCAGCGGTAGGGGCGTGGGCACTGAAGCTTTCTTT.

This sequence joins TRBV5-5 and TRBJ2-1; TRBD2 is a possible D gene (5 bases). CDR3 size: 15 residues. Per the germline V gene, CDR1 is SGHKS and CDR2 is YYEKEE (reference sequence). V lost 2 bases, J lost 2 bases, and 11 bases lay in between. CDR3 DNA: TGTGCCAGCAGCTTCTGGACTGGAACCTACAATGAGCAGTTCTTC. This sequence encodes CASSFWTGTYNEQFF.

This clone came up once. This sequence joins TRBV5-1 and TRBJ1-3; D unclear. Germline V lookup: CDR1 SGHRS, CDR2 YFSETQ. CDR3 length: 16 amino acids. Trimming pared 4 bases from V and 0 bases from J, leaving 14 bases between. CDR3 in amino acids: CASSPNVQSSGNTIYF. As DNA, the CDR3 is TGCGCCAGCAGCCCCAATGTACAAAGCTCTGGAAACACCATATATTTT.

This clone has only one observation. The chain recombines TRBV6-2 or TRBV6-3 with TRBJ2-7; TRBD1 agrees at 9 bases. The CDR3 is 14 residues long. After removal of 2 bases from V and 2 bases from J, the junction contained 1 base not matched to a gene. CDR1 MNHEY and CDR2 SVGEGT come from the germline V gene. CDR3 region: CASSYGTGPYEQYV. The CDR3 DNA follows: TGTGCCAGCAGTTACGGGACAGGGCCCTACGAGCAGTACGTC.

This clone was seen a few times. The rearrangement links TRBV5-4 to TRBJ2-5; possible D gene TRBD2, 5 bases. Trimming shortened V by 4 bases and J by 5 bases, and 9 bases separated the two germline ends. The CDR3 runs 12 residues. Per germline, CDR1 SGHNT and CDR2 YYREEE (reference sequence). DNA of the CDR3: TGTGCCAGCAGCGAGGGATTGGAGACCCAGTACTTC. This encodes CASSEGLETQYF.

This chain uses TRBV7-9 with TRBJ2-1; unclear D gene. CDR1 SEHNR and CDR2 FQNEAQ come from the germline V gene (reference sequence). The CDR3 runs to 14 residues. V lost 0 bases, J lost 4 bases, and 7 bases lay in between. Written as DNA, the CDR3 is TGTGCCAGCAGCTTAGCCGACGGGTACAATGAGCAGTTCTTC. Its translation is CASSLADGYNEQFF.

The rearrangement joins TRBV6-2 or TRBV6-3 to TRBJ1-1; D remains ambiguous. Trimming pared 2 bases from V and 4 bases from J, leaving 8 bases between. Germline V gene data show CDR1 as MNHEY and CDR2 as SVGEGT. The CDR3 has 13 residues. The CDR3 DNA reads as TGTGCCAGCAGTTACCCCCTAGGCACTGAAGCTTTCTTT. Amino acid sequence: CASSYPLGTEAFF.

The rearrangement joins TRBV6-4 to TRBJ1-6; D might be TRBD1 (5 bases). This CDR3 spans 13 amino acids. V was shortened by 10 bases and J by 11 bases, with 18 bases between the two germline ends. Germline V gene sequence: CDR1 MRHNA, CDR2 SNTAGT. The DNA of the CDR3 is TGTGCCACTAAGAAAGACAGACGTCCACCCCTCCACTTT. Residues: CATKKDRRPPLHF.

This clone is a singleton in its sample. V gene TRBV6-2 or TRBV6-3 combines with J gene TRBJ2-4, with 11 bases aligning to TRBD2. This CDR3 has 19 amino acids. Germline V gene lookup returns CDR1 MNHEY and CDR2 SVGEGT. V dropped 5 bases and J dropped 5; count of bases not matched to a gene: 17. CDR3: CASSQISGLAVPGQNIQYF. For the CDR3, the DNA is TGTGCCAGCAGTCAGATCTCGGGACTAGCGGTCCCGGGGCAAAACATTCAGTACTTC.

Remarks on this clone: Compared with germline, one end of the junction differs, possibly owing to a read error. CDR3 protein: CASGYVDNEQFF. The DNA of the CDR3 is TGTGCCAGCGGTTATGTAGACAATGAGCAGTTCTTC. This chain joins TRBV6-5 and TRBJ2-1, with no clear D. The CDR3 sequence is 12 residues long. Germline-derived CDR1 and CDR2 are MNHEY and SVGAGI.

The chain carries TRBV7-9 and TRBJ2-3, with 7 bases fitting TRBD1. V lost 1 base to trimming and J lost 14 bases; unmatched junction nucleotides: 3. CDR1 SEHNR and CDR2 FQNEAQ come from the germline V gene (reference sequence). CDR3 length equals 11 residues. Here the CDR3 reads CASSLEGGWYF. The CDR3 DNA follows: TGTGCCAGCAGCTTAGAAGGGGGCTGGTATTTT.

The chain is built from TRBV7-2 and TRBJ2-1; D might be TRBD2 (6 bases). The germline V gene encodes CDR1 SGHTA and CDR2 FQGNSA. V shed 3 bases and J shed 4 bases, with 10 bases lying between them. CDR3 size: 14 residues. The CDR3 DNA reads as TGTGCCAGCAGCTTTACGGGACTTTACAATGAGCAGTTCTTC. Its translation: CASSFTGLYNEQFF.

As regards this clone: A junction boundary mismatches the germline segment, possibly from a read error. The chain combines TRBV23-1 with TRBJ2-2; TRBD1 agrees at 7 bases. TRBV23-1 is treated as an ORF (open reading frame) with a function not yet certain. The CDR3 extends over 16 amino acids. CDR3 nucleotide sequence: TGCGCCAGCACTCAACAAGGGACAGACGGCGCCGGGGAGCTGTTTTTT. Translated: CASTQQGTDGAGELFF.

This clone was found once. V gene TRBV3-1 (or the pseudogene TRBV3-2) combines with J gene TRBJ1-2; D call uncertain. The CDR3 covers 14 residues. The germline gives CDR1 LGHDT, CDR2 YNNKEL (reference sequence). V was pared by 0 bases and J by 4 bases, with 9 bases between. In nucleotides, the CDR3 is TGTGCCAGCAGCCAAGAGGTGGGAGGCTATGGCTACACCTTC. This codes for CASSQEVGGYGYTF.